These 9 T cell receptor beta chains share one sample of origin, sequenced in a study of CD8+ T cells in alopecia areata (dated by TCRdb to between 2017 and 2018). Library method: the immunoSEQ multiplex PCR assay. RNA was extracted from all samples and reverse transcribed into cDNA, which served as template for TCR sequencing. In its TCRdb copy, this immuneACCESS table keeps in-frame sequences only and misses some clones. Where compared with another copy, unresolved V genes explain less than half of these, and the others have no known cause. The sample table records fewer than 200,000 clones; less than 70% of these occur just once. Approximately 15% of the sample goes to the ten largest clones. What the time point label conveys for this sample: 24 weeks on oral tofacitinib. Explained via the paper, the treatment or condition label denotes: oral pan-JAK inhibitor, 5-10 mg twice daily. Material: CD4+ T cells sorted from blood, obtained at week 24, from a patient treated with tofacitinib. Source of these receptors: a human donor with alopecia areata.

The chain couples TRBV11-2 to TRBJ1-1; the D gene is possibly TRBD1 (5 bases). The CDR3 covers 13 residues. Trimming left V 1 base short and J 8 bases short, with 11 bases between. CDR1 SGHAT and CDR2 FQNNGV come from the germline V gene. CDR3 sequence (DNA): TGTGCCAGCAGCTTAGGAAGGGACTACGAAGCTTTCTTT. Residues: CASSLGRDYEAFF.

This clone was detected only once. The rearrangement joins TRBV27 to TRBJ1-6; D possibly corresponds to TRBD1 (5 bases). Germline assignment: CDR1 MNHEY and CDR2 SMNVEV (reference sequence). This CDR3 has 14 residues. Between the trimmed V and J ends, which lost 2 bases and 10 bases, there was a span of 12 bases. The CDR3 nucleotides are TGTGCCAGCAGTTTAAACAGGCTTGGATCACCCCTCCACTTT. This gives the protein CASSLNRLGSPLHF.

The V and J genes are TRBV7-9 and TRBJ2-7, with no clear D. Germline V gene sequence: CDR1 SEHNR, CDR2 FQNEAQ (reference sequence). V was trimmed by 6 bases and J by 1 base, leaving 7 bases between them. The CDR3 consists of 12 residues. The CDR3 DNA sequence: TGTGCCAGCAGTGAAATGTCCTACGAGCAGTACTTC. Residues: CASSEMSYEQYF.

By share, this clone counts as medium-sized. This sequence joins TRBV10-3 and TRBJ2-7; perhaps TRBD2 as D (6 bases). The CDR3 is made up of 14 amino acids. V was pared by 4 bases and J by 2 bases, with 12 bases between. The germline V gene encodes CDR1 ENHRY and CDR2 SYGVKD. The CDR3 DNA reads TGTGCCATCAGTGGCCGGGACTCAACCTACGAGCAGTACTTC. This translates into CAISGRDSTYEQYF.

The CDR3 region is CASSLAIRGGNSPLHF. For the CDR3, the DNA is TGCGCCAGCAGCTTGGCTATTCGGGGAGGTAATTCACCCCTCCACTTT. The chain links TRBV5-1 to TRBJ1-6; D is ambiguous. Trimming removed 0 bases at V and 6 bases at J, with 13 bases between. The CDR3 extends over 16 amino acids. Per the germline V gene, CDR1 is SGHRS and CDR2 is YFSETQ.

The rearrangement links TRBV25-1 to TRBJ1-5, with TRBD1 as a possible D gene (6 bases). V lost 4 bases and J lost 3, with 7 bases in between. CDR1 MGHDK and CDR2 SYGVNS come from the germline V gene. This CDR3 contains 13 residues. The CDR3 protein is CASSAGANQPQHF. The CDR3 DNA reads TGTGCCAGCAGTGCAGGGGCCAATCAGCCCCAGCATTTT.

The V and J genes are TRBV27 and TRBJ1-1; D is unclear. Germline V CDR1 and CDR2: MNHEY, SMNVEV (reference sequence). The CDR3 is 13 amino acids. Trimming removed 6 bases at V and 0 bases at J, with 8 bases between. CDR3 nucleotide sequence: TGTGCCAGCAGGGTACTAATGAACACTGAAGCTTTCTTT. This gives the protein CASRVLMNTEAFF.

The chain has TRBV10-3 and TRBJ1-6; no clear D gene. The germline V gene encodes CDR1 ENHRY and CDR2 SYGVKD. Trimming took off 2 bases at V and 6 bases at J, with 5 bases between the two ends. The CDR3 runs to 13 residues. The CDR3 DNA follows: TGTGCCATCAGTGAGGGGCCTAATTCACCCCTCCACTTT. Translating gives CAISEGPNSPLHF.

This clone was detected only once. The rearrangement joins TRBV11-2 to TRBJ1-2; D unclear. The germline CDR1 and CDR2 sequences are SGHAT and FQNNGV. This CDR3 spans 14 amino acids. V lost 5 bases and J lost 3, with 13 bases in between. The CDR3 sequence: CASSIWRADYGYTF. In DNA, the CDR3 is TGTGCCAGCAGCATATGGCGCGCAGACTATGGCTACACCTTC.